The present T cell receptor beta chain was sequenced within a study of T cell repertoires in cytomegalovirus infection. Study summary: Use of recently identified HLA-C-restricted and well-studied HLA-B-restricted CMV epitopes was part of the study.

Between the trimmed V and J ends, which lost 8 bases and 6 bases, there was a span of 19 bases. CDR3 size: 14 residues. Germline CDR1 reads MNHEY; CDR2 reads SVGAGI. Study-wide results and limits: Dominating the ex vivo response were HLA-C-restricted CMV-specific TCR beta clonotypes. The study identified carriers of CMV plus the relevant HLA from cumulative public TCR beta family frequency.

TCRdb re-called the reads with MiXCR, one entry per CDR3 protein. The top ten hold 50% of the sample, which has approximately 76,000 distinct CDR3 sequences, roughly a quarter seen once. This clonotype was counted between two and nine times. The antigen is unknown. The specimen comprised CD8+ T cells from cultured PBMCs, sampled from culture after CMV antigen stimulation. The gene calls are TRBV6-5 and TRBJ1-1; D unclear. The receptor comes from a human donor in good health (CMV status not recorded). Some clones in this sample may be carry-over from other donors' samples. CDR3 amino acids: CASSEGQVRSEAFF. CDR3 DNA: TGTGCCAGCTCCGAAGGGCAGGTTAGATCTGAAGCTTTCTTT.